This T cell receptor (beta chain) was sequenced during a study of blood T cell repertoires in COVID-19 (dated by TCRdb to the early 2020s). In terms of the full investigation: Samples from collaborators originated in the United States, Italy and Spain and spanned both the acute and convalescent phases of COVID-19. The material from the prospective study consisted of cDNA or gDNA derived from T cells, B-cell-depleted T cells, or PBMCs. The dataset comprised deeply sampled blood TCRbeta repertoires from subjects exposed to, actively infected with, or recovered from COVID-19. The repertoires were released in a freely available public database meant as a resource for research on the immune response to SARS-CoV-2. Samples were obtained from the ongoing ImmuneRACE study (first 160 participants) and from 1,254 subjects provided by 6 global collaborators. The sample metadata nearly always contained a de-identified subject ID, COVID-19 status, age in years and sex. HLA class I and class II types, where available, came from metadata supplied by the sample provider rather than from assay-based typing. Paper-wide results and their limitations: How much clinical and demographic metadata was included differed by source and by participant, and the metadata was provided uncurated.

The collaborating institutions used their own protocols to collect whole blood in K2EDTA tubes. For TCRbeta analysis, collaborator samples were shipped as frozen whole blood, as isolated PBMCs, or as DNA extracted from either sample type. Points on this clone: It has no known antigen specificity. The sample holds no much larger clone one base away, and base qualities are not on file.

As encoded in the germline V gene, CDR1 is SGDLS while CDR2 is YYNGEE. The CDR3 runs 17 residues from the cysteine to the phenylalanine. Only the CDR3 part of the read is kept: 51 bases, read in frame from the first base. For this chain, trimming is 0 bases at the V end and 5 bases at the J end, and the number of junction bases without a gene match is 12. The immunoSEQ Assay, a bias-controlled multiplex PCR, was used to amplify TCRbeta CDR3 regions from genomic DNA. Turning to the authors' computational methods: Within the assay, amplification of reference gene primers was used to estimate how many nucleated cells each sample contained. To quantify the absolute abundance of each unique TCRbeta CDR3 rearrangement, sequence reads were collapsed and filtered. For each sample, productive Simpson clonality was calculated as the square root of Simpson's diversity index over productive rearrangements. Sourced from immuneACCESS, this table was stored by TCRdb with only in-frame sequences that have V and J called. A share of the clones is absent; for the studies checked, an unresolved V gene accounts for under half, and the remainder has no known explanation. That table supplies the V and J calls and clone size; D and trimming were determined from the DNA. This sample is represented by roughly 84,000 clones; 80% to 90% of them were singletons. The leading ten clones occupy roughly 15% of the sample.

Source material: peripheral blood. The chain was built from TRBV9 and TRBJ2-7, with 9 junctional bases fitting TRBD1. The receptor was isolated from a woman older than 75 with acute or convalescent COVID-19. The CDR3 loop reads CASSVGPSGTGPHEQYF. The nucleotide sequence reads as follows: TGTGCCAGCAGCGTAGGGCCCTCCGGGACAGGGCCCCACGAGCAGTACTTC.